Described below is a single TCR beta chain sequence and its context. This record comes from a study of shared clonotypes between healthy human individuals. Sequencing used immunoSEQ multiplex PCR; TCRdb keeps in-frame clones, though not all of them. Of about a million clones detected, 60% to 85% appear once; the ten largest clones hold 0.89%. This CDR3 region has 15 residues. The V gene end was trimmed by 4 bases and the J gene end by 6 bases; junction bases not matched to a gene: 7. Germline loops: CDR1 SGHNT, CDR2 YYREEE (reference sequence). This chain links TRBV5-4 with TRBJ2-2; TRBD1 aligns across 9 bases. The source material was memory CD4+ T cells from PBMCs. Described subset: CD45RA-negative fraction. This clonotype was obtained from a man between 18 and 35 years old in good health. Some clones in this sample may be carry-over from other donors' samples. The CDR3 sequence: CASSQGQGSPGELFF. DNA of the CDR3: TGTGCCAGCAGCCAAGGACAGGGGTCACCCGGGGAGCTGTTTTTT.